This passage covers 22 T cell receptor beta chains from one sample sequenced in a study of neurological immune-mediated disorders. One entry per CDR3 protein, called by TCRdb with MiXCR from the 5' RACE reads. The repertoire holds tens of thousands of distinct CDR3 sequences, with around 7.8% as singletons. Sequencing was done on a sample of PBMCs. These receptors were taken from a woman aged 40 to 55 in good health.

This clonotype was picked up many times. The chain has TRBV5-6 and TRBJ2-1, with 16 nucleotides matching TRBD2. CDR1 is SGHDT and CDR2 is YYEEEE in the germline V gene. The ends lost 1 base at V and 10 bases at J; junction bases unmatched: 5. The CDR3 is made up of 16 amino acids. The CDR3 coding sequence is TGTGCCAGCAGCTTGCCCCCGGGACTAGCGGGAGGGGAGCAGTTCTTC. Its translation: CASSLPPGLAGGEQFF.

This clonotype was counted ten times or more. This chain joins TRBV20-1 and TRBJ2-1; 7 bases line up with TRBD1. CDR1 is DFQATT, CDR2 SNEGSKA, per germline (reference sequence). The CDR3 is made up of 12 amino acids. The CDR3 DNA is TGCAGCCCCAGGGACAGCAACAATGAGCAGTTCTTC. Its protein is CSPRDSNNEQFF.

This clonotype was counted a single time. The chain combines TRBV6-5 with TRBJ2-2; 7 nucleotides agree with TRBD1. With V trimmed by 0 bases and J by 7 bases, 5 bases remained unmatched. Germline V gene lookup returns CDR1 MNHEY and CDR2 SVGAGI. The CDR3 loop spans 15 amino acids. The CDR3 is CASSYSSGGSGELFF. The CDR3 DNA reads as TGTGCCAGCAGTTACTCGTCAGGGGGTAGCGGGGAGCTGTTTTTT.

In its sample, this clonotype was seen many times. J is TRBJ2-1 and V is TRBV5-1, with 7 bases fitting TRBD2. V trimming: 3 bases; J trimming: 3 bases; junction bases outside the gene matches: 6. The germline gives CDR1 SGHRS, CDR2 YFSETQ. The CDR3 totals 15 residues. The CDR3 reads CASSWGGSSYNEQFF. The CDR3 region has the DNA TGCGCCAGCAGCTGGGGGGGGTCGAGCTACAATGAGCAGTTCTTC. Combining the CDR3 with reference TRBV5-1 and TRBJ2-1 gives the whole variable domain KAGVTQTPRYLIKTRGQQVTLSCSPISGHRSVSWYQQTPGQGLQFLFEYFSETQRNKGNFPGRFSGRQFSNSRSEMNVSTLELGDSALYLCASSWGGSSYNEQFFGPGTRLTVL.

This clonotype was recorded at least ten times. The chain has TRBV5-5 and TRBJ2-7, with 7 bases aligning to TRBD1. Per germline, CDR1 SGHKS and CDR2 YYEKEE (reference sequence). Trimming cost V 5 bases and J 2 bases; bases outside gene matches: 4. The CDR3 is 13 residues long. The CDR3 sequence is CASRRDSAYEQYV. As DNA, the CDR3 is TGTGCCAGCAGACGGGACAGTGCCTACGAGCAGTACGTC.

With respect to this clonotype: An end of the junction does not agree with germline; a read error may underlie this. V gene TRBV5-1 combines with J gene TRBJ2-1, with D perhaps TRBD2 (5 bases). The CDR3 totals 14 residues. Germline V gives CDR1 SGHRS, CDR2 YFSETQ. In DNA form, the CDR3 reads TGCGCCAGCAGCTTATATAGCGCGAACAATAAGCAGTTCTTC. Protein sequence: CASSLYSANNKQFF.

Comments on this clonotype: Given the absence of the conserved phenylalanine or tryptophan at the CDR3 end, a read error is likely. The DNA is omitted, as the CDR3 cannot be located on it reliably, and the CDR3 follows TCRdb's listing. The rearrangement links TRBV5-1 to TRBJ2-3; TRBD1, the D gene given by the table, was not confirmed from the DNA. Germline-derived CDR1 and CDR2 are SGHRS and YFSETQ. Termini included, the CDR3 measures 13 amino acids. CDR3 loop: CASSYGLGDTQNL.

This clonotype was seen many times. The rearrangement uses TRBV24-1 and TRBJ2-1; 9 positions agree with TRBD2. Trimming removed 4 bases from V and 13 bases from J; junction bases left unmatched: 4. Per the germline V gene, CDR1 is KGHDR and CDR2 is SFDVKD. The CDR3 runs to 12 residues. The CDR3 here is CATSEPGTSQFF. Written as DNA, the CDR3 is TGTGCCACCAGTGAACCCGGGACTAGCCAGTTCTTC.

This clonotype was seen at least ten times. This chain joins TRBV5-1 and TRBJ1-2, with 12 bases matching TRBD1. V was pared by 4 bases and J by 8 bases, with 15 bases of the junction left unmatched. The germline gives CDR1 SGHRS, CDR2 YFSETQ. The CDR3 length is 17 residues. The CDR3 DNA follows: TGCGCCAGCAGCCCCGGGGGACAGGGGGCCCCACTGGGGGGCTACACCTTC. Its translation is CASSPGGQGAPLGGYTF.

Ten or more counts support this clonotype. This chain connects TRBV20-1 to TRBJ2-1; the D is unclear. From germline, CDR1 is DFQATT and CDR2 SNEGSKA (reference sequence). V was cut by 6 bases and J by 4 bases, with 16 bases left in between. The CDR3 loop spans 14 amino acids. The CDR3 loop is CSAPNIGDYNEQFF. In nucleotides, the CDR3 is TGCAGTGCACCTAATATTGGGGATTACAATGAGCAGTTCTTC.

The table lists this clonotype with many counts. This chain links TRBV29-1 with TRBJ2-3, with 7 nucleotides matching TRBD2. From germline, CDR1 is SQVTM and CDR2 ANQGSEA. The CDR3 contains 13 residues. J lost 3 bases, V lost 5 bases, and 5 bases had no gene match. In DNA, the CDR3 is TGCAGCGTTCCGAGAGCGGGGACAGATACGCAGTATTTT. Amino acid sequence: CSVPRAGTDTQYF.

This clonotype has a handful of counts. The chain carries TRBV3-1 and TRBJ2-5; 10 bases align to TRBD1. Unmatched junction bases numbered 5, after V lost 4 bases and J lost 6 bases. The CDR3 is made up of 14 amino acids. CDR1 and CDR2 from the germline V gene are LGHDT and YNNKEL (reference sequence). This CDR3 is CASSPRQGAQTQYF. The DNA for the CDR3 is TGTGCCAGCAGCCCCAGACAGGGGGCGCAGACCCAGTACTTC.

In its sample, this clonotype was seen many times. The chain carries TRBV20-1 and TRBJ2-7; D assignment may be TRBD1 or TRBD2 (5 bases each). The V gene's germline CDR1 is DFQATT and CDR2 SNEGSKA (reference sequence). Trimming cost V 2 bases and J 3 bases, with 20 bases left between them. This CDR3 contains 16 residues. CDR3 in amino acids: CSARLTGAARIYEQYF. The CDR3 DNA reads as TGCAGTGCTAGACTAACCGGGGCAGCCCGCATCTACGAGCAGTACTTC.

This clonotype has at least ten counts. The rearrangement joins TRBV28 to TRBJ2-2; tentative D call: TRBD2 (5 bases). V lost 4 bases and J lost 5, with 17 bases in between. The CDR3 spans 16 residues. CDR1 is MDHEN and CDR2 is SYDVKM in the germline V gene. The chain's CDR3 is CASSYLRVEVTGELFF. The CDR3 DNA reads TGTGCCAGCAGTTATCTGAGGGTGGAAGTAACCGGGGAGCTGTTTTTT. Full variable domain (remainder filled in from reference TRBV28 and TRBJ2-2): DVKVTQSSRYLVKRTGEKVFLECVQDMDHENMFWYRQDPGLGLRLIYFSYDVKMKEKGDIPEGYSVSREKKERFSLILESASTNQTSMYLCASSYLRVEVTGELFFGEGSRLTVL.

This clonotype was observed many times. The chain uses TRBV5-1 and TRBJ1-1, with TRBD1 as a possible D gene (5 bases). CDR3 length: 15 residues. Deletions cut 0 bases from V and 1 base from J, with 10 bases between. Germline loops: CDR1 SGHRS, CDR2 YFSETQ. CDR3 coding DNA: TGCGCCAGCAGCTTGGGGACAAGGAGGAACACTGAAGCTTTCTTT. The encoded protein is CASSLGTRRNTEAFF. Looking up the rest from reference TRBV5-1 and TRBJ1-1 gives the full variable domain: KAGVTQTPRYLIKTRGQQVTLSCSPISGHRSVSWYQQTPGQGLQFLFEYFSETQRNKGNFPGRFSGRQFSNSRSEMNVSTLELGDSALYLCASSLGTRRNTEAFFGQGTRLTVV.

In its sample, this clonotype was seen many times. J is TRBJ2-7 and V is TRBV6-5; 9 nucleotides agree with TRBD2. The CDR3 is 12 amino acids. CDR1 is MNHEY and CDR2 is SVGAGI in the germline V gene. With 8 bases clipped from V and 7 bases from J, the junction kept 6 bases outside the gene matches. CDR3 region: CASAAGGREQYF. The CDR3 DNA reads as TGTGCCAGCGCGGCGGGAGGGAGAGAGCAGTACTTC.

This clonotype has a count of ten or more. The genes are TRBV6-2 or TRBV6-3 and TRBJ2-1, with 14 bases matching TRBD2. From germline, CDR1 is MNHEY and CDR2 SVGEGT. The CDR3 runs 15 residues. The V gene end was trimmed by 6 bases and the J gene end by 8 bases; junction bases not matched to a gene: 6. CDR3 loop: CASSLTSGRADEQFF. CDR3 DNA sequence: TGTGCCAGCAGCTTGACTAGCGGGAGGGCGGATGAGCAGTTCTTC.

This clonotype was recorded at least ten times. The chain joins TRBV27 to TRBJ1-1; D uncertain. The CDR3 covers 13 residues. CDR1 is MNHEY and CDR2 is SMNVEV in the germline V gene (reference sequence). V lost 7 bases and J lost 1, with 10 bases in between. The CDR3 DNA follows: TGTGCCAGCATCGGCCGGTCGAACACTGAAGCTTTCTTT. As protein: CASIGRSNTEAFF.

Many counts were recorded for this clonotype. The V call is TRBV20-1, the J call TRBJ2-7, with D maybe TRBD2 (6 bases). Per germline, CDR1 DFQATT and CDR2 SNEGSKA (reference sequence). The length of the CDR3 is 15 residues. Trimming removed 0 bases at V and 5 bases at J, with 17 bases between. The CDR3 region has the DNA TGCAGTGCTAGAGATCGACTAGGGGTTGGGAACGAGCAGTACTTC. Translated, it gives CSARDRLGVGNEQYF.

This clonotype has a count of ten or more. This chain connects TRBV7-8 to TRBJ2-5, with D uncertain. Germline V CDR1 and CDR2: SGHVS, FQNEAQ. The V and J ends lost 5 bases and 5 bases respectively, with 9 bases between them. This CDR3 is built from 12 residues. This CDR3 reads CASSPHGETQYF. DNA for the CDR3: TGTGCCAGCAGCCCACACGGGGAGACCCAGTACTTC.

This clonotype was counted many times. The rearrangement joins TRBV7-9 to TRBJ2-3; D is ambiguous. Trimming pared 3 bases from V and 5 bases from J, leaving 15 bases between. CDR3 length: 15 residues. Germline V gene data show CDR1 as SEHNR and CDR2 as FQNEAQ (reference sequence). CDR3 in amino acids: CASSFSRLAEDTQYF. The CDR3 bases are TGTGCCAGCAGCTTTTCGCGGCTCGCGGAAGATACGCAGTATTTT.

This clonotype was seen ten or more times. The chain combines TRBV20-1 with TRBJ1-4; D unresolved. The CDR3 is 15 residues long. Trimming shortened V by 2 bases and J by 6 bases, and 16 bases separated the two germline ends. Per the germline V gene, CDR1 is DFQATT and CDR2 is SNEGSKA (reference sequence). In nucleotides, the CDR3 is TGCAGTGCTAGAAACGTGGGCAGGTCCTATGAAAAACTGTTTTTT. Translation: CSARNVGRSYEKLFF.